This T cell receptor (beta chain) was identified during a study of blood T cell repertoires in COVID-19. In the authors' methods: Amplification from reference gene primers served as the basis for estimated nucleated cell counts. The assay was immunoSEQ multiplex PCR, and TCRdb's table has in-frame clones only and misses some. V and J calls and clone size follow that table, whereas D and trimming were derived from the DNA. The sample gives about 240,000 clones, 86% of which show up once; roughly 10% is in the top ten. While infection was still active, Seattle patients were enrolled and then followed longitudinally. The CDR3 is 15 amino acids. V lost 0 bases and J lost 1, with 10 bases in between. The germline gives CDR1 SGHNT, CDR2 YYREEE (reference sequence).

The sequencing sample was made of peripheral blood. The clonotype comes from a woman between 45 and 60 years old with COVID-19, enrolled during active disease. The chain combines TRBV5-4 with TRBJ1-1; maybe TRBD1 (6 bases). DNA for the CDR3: TGTGCCAGCAGCTTGGCCGGCAGGGGGAACACTGAAGCTTTCTTT. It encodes CASSLAGRGNTEAFF.